A few counts support the clone carrying this TCR beta chain. This entry is derived from a study of blood T cell repertoires in COVID-19. Overall study context: PBMCs, B-cell-depleted T cells, or T cells were the source of the cDNA or gDNA that made up the material.

In the source study's methods: Counts of nucleated cells, estimated from reference gene primer amplification, were obtained. Measured with immunoSEQ multiplex PCR; TCRdb has only the in-frame clones, and not every one. V, J and clone size reflect that table, while D and trimming were determined from the DNA. Of about 300,000 clones listed, around 90% were seen once; the top ten hold over 1%. This CDR3 is built from 16 residues. This chain uses TRBV21-1 with TRBJ1-1. TRBV21-1 is marked as a pseudogene. The sample taken for sequencing was peripheral blood. This TCR was sampled from a man between 65 and 80 years old with acute or convalescent COVID-19. The CDR3 nucleotides are TGTGCCAGCAGCTCCAGGGCGGGGGGTCTTGGCACTGAAGCTTTCTTT. This gives the protein CASSSRAGGLGTEAFF.